The sequence of this T cell receptor (beta chain) was determined in a study of blood T cell repertoires in COVID-19 (TCRdb year 2020). In terms of the full investigation: Samples covering the acute and convalescent phases of COVID-19 were provided by collaborators in the United States, Italy and Spain. Deeply sampled blood TCRbeta repertoires from subjects exposed to, actively infected with, or recovered from COVID-19 were included in the dataset. Where available, HLA class I and class II types were taken from metadata supplied by the sample provider and were not determined by assay-based typing. Nearly every sample came with metadata listing a de-identified subject ID, COVID-19 status, age in years and sex. The samples were drawn from two sources: the first 160 participants of the ongoing ImmuneRACE study, and 1,200 or so subjects contributed by 6 global collaborators. The prospective study material was composed of cDNA or gDNA derived from T cells, B-cell-depleted T cells, or PBMCs. The repertoires were released in a freely available public database meant as a resource for research on the immune response to SARS-CoV-2. The full study reports these points: How much clinical and demographic metadata was included differed by source and by participant, and the metadata was provided uncurated.

Comment on this clone: This receptor's antigen is unknown. No base qualities exist here, and no much larger clone lies one base off it.

TCRbeta CDR3 regions were amplified from genomic DNA using the immunoSEQ Assay, a bias-controlled multiplex PCR. For the original study's pipeline: Nucleated cell counts per sample were estimated from amplification of reference gene primers within the assay. Sequence reads were collapsed and filtered to measure the absolute abundance of every unique TCRbeta CDR3 rearrangement. For each sample, productive Simpson clonality was calculated by taking the square root of Simpson's diversity index across productive rearrangements. Drawn from immuneACCESS, this table holds only the in-frame rearrangements with V and J called that TCRdb kept. Clones are partly lost; checked studies trace under half to an unresolved V gene and leave the rest unexplained. D and trimming come from the DNA, and the V and J calls and clone size come from that table. The sample profile shows about 35,000 clones; 80% to 90% of them were found once. The ten largest make up around 6.6% of the sample.

CDR1 SEHNR and CDR2 FQNEAQ were looked up in the germline V gene (reference sequence). From the cysteine through the phenylalanine, the CDR3 covers 12 amino acids. Only the CDR3 DNA stays, 36 bases, in frame from base 1. The V and J ends are trimmed by 4 bases and 8 bases, leaving 11 bases between them. Each collaborating institution followed its own protocols to collect whole blood in K2EDTA tubes. For TCRbeta analysis, collaborators shipped samples in one of three forms: frozen whole blood, isolated PBMCs, or DNA extracted from either of those sample types. The TCR was taken from a human donor in a cohort sampled during active COVID-19. Recombination linked TRBV7-9 to TRBJ1-2; TRBD1 could be the D gene, as 5 bases match. Sample: peripheral blood. The CDR3: CASSYDSHGYTF. The nucleotides read TGTGCCAGCAGCTACGACAGCCACGGCTACACCTTC.